The subject of this entry is one T cell receptor (beta chain). Its antigen is still unknown. Original processing notes: The study took CDR3 differences across clinicopathological groups and made a distant-metastasis classifier for papillary thyroid cancer from them. Via MiXCR, TCRdb re-called the PCR reads. The authors' filters were not applied to this entry. The data show just over 70,000 clones, roughly 18% seen once. Germline V CDR1 and CDR2: MNHEY, SVGEGT. Trimming cost V 7 bases and J 3 bases, with 15 bases left between them. The CDR3 loop spans 15 amino acids. The sample originates from a study of metastatic and nonmetastatic thyroid tumors. Study information: Patients with malignant and benign thyroid disease provided blood and tumor or nodule tissue, whose repertoires were compared.

Thyroid surgery was performed in patients who had received no treatment beforehand. Whole-study results and caveats: In both blood and tumor samples, TCR beta diversity was reported significantly higher for malignant than benign nodules.

The chain uses TRBV6-2 or TRBV6-3 and TRBJ2-2; D might be TRBD2 (7 bases). The specimen was blood. The TCR was taken from a female donor with papillary thyroid cancer or a benign thyroid nodule (not recorded which). Some clones in this sample may be carry-over from other donors' samples. Here the CDR3 DNA reads TGTGCCAGCAAAGGATCGGGGGGCGACACCGGGGAGCTGTTTTTT. This gives the protein CASKGSGGDTGELFF.